This T cell receptor beta chain was documented in a study of T cells after yellow fever vaccination. Germline CDR1 DFQATT, CDR2 SNEGSKA (reference sequence). This CDR3 spans 19 amino acids. Unmatched junction bases numbered 26, after V lost 3 bases and J lost 6 bases. TCRdb reprocessed the 5' RACE reads with MiXCR, giving one entry per CDR3 protein. The data contain about 130,000 distinct CDR3 sequences, roughly 6.7% of them singletons. In its sample, this clonotype was seen many times. Here the sequenced sample was CD4+ T cells sorted from PBMCs, taken 10 days after the yellow fever booster vaccination. This receptor was identified in a man between 25 and 39 years old who received the YFV17D yellow fever vaccine. The chain combines TRBV20-1 with TRBJ2-7, with 7 bases fitting TRBD2. This chain's CDR3 is CSARSPLGAGKRGGVEQYF. The CDR3 DNA reads as TGCAGTGCTAGGTCCCCTCTGGGAGCGGGAAAGCGGGGTGGCGTCGAGCAGTACTTC.